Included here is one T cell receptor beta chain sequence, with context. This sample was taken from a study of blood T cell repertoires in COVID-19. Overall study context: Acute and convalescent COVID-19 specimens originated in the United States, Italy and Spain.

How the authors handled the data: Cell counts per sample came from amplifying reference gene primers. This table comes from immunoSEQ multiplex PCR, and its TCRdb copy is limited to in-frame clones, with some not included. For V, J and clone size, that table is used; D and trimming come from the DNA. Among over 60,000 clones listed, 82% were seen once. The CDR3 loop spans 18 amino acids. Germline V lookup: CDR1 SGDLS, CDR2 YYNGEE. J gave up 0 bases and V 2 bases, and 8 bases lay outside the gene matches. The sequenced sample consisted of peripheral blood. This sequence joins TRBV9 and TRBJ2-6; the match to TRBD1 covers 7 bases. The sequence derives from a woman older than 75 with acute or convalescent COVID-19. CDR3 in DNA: TGTGCCAGCAGCGTCGGACAGGACCGCTACTCTGGGGCCAACGTCCTGACTTTC. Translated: CASSVGQDRYSGANVLTF.